Presented here are 19 T cell receptor beta chains from one specimen sequenced in a study of post-analysis software for immune sequencing data. Overall study results and limits: The study found TRBV5-6, TRBV5-1 and TRBV20-1 among five or six TRBV segments more frequent in patients than controls.

The antigens of these receptors remain unknown. Prepared TCR beta cDNA libraries contained unique molecular identifiers. TCRdb recomputed calls from the PCR reads with MiXCR, one row per CDR3 protein. This sample carries roughly 870,000 distinct CDR3 sequences, around 50% of them seen once, and the ten largest clones take under 6%. Specimen: blood. The source is a girl aged 10-17 years with multiple sclerosis.

This clonotype was picked up one time. CDR3 region: CASTIKTANYGYTF. The CDR3 DNA is TGTGCCAGCACCATCAAGACTGCTAACTATGGCTACACCTTC. The chain is built from TRBV2 and TRBJ1-2; D ambiguous. V lost 7 bases to trimming and J lost 0 bases, with 12 bases between them. The CDR3 consists of 14 residues. Germline-derived CDR1 and CDR2 are SNHLY and FYNNEI.

The CDR3 nucleotides are TGTGCCAGCAGTTTAAAGGACAGGGGGCGGGATGGCTACACCTTC. Its translation: CASSLKDRGRDGYTF. V and J are TRBV12-3 or TRBV12-4 and TRBJ1-2, with 11 bases that match TRBD1. The junction had 5 bases not matched to a gene; V was cut back by 2 bases and J by 6 bases. The length of the CDR3 is 15 residues.

This clonotype has only a few counts. The chain employs TRBV12-3 or TRBV12-4 and TRBJ2-7, with TRBD2 matching over 11 bases. CDR3 length: 14 amino acids. The ends lost 5 bases at V and 5 bases at J; junction bases unmatched: 5. This CDR3 reads CASSMTSGTDEQYF. As DNA, the CDR3 is TGTGCCAGCAGTATGACTAGCGGGACCGACGAGCAGTACTTC.

The V and J genes are TRBV5-1 and TRBJ2-6, with D tentatively TRBD2 (6 bases). The CDR3 runs to 16 residues. Between the trimmed V and J ends, which lost 4 bases and 0 bases, there was a span of 11 bases. Germline V gene lookup returns CDR1 SGHRS and CDR2 YFSETQ. The CDR3 DNA is TGCGCCAGCAGCCTGGAGGGGTTCTCTGGGGCCAACGTCCTGACTTTC. Translating gives CASSLEGFSGANVLTF. Full variable domain (missing parts from reference TRBV5-1 and TRBJ2-6): KAGVTQTPRYLIKTRGQQVTLSCSPISGHRSVSWYQQTPGQGLQFLFEYFSETQRNKGNFPGRFSGRQFSNSRSEMNVSTLELGDSALYLCASSLEGFSGANVLTFGAGSRLTVL.

This clonotype was detected only a few times. The chain carries TRBV7-9 and TRBJ2-5, with a possible D match to TRBD2 (5 bases). This CDR3 region has 15 residues. Germline-derived CDR1 and CDR2 are SEHNR and FQNEAQ (reference sequence). Trimming left V 1 base short and J 1 base short, with 10 bases between. CDR3 protein: CASSLVLSAQETQYF. The CDR3 nucleotides are TGTGCCAGCAGCTTAGTGCTTAGCGCCCAAGAGACCCAGTACTTC. Supplemented by reference TRBV7-9 and TRBJ2-5, the full variable domain reads DTGVSQNPRHKITKRGQNVTFRCDPISEHNRLYWYRQTLGQGPEFLTYFQNEAQLEKSRLLSDRFSAERPKGSFSTLEIQRTEQGDSAMYLCASSLVLSAQETQYFGPGTRLLVL.

This chain joins TRBV6-5 and TRBJ2-3; 7 nucleotides agree with TRBD2. The germline V gene encodes CDR1 MNHEY and CDR2 SVGAGI. Trimming took 0 bases from V and 8 from J; bases not matched to a gene: 11. CDR3 length: 16 residues. CDR3 loop: CASSYSSVWGRVTQYF. The CDR3 nucleotides read TGTGCCAGCAGTTACTCGAGTGTCTGGGGGAGGGTTACGCAGTATTTT.

This sequence joins TRBV3-1 and TRBJ1-1, with TRBD1 as a possible D gene (5 bases). Trimming removed 2 bases at V and 4 bases at J, with 11 bases between. The CDR3 is 14 amino acids. Germline V CDR1 and CDR2: LGHDT, YNNKEL (reference sequence). This chain's CDR3 is CASSQKWQGTEAFF. CDR3 in DNA: TGTGCCAGCAGCCAAAAGTGGCAGGGCACTGAAGCTTTCTTT.

The chain combines TRBV20-1 with TRBJ1-2; 8 nucleotides line up with TRBD1. Germline V gene sequence: CDR1 DFQATT, CDR2 SNEGSKA (reference sequence). Trimming removed 0 bases from V and 3 bases from J; junction bases left unmatched: 6. This CDR3 is built from 15 residues. The CDR3 DNA is TGCAGTGCTAGAGATCGGCCAGGGGGCGACTATGGCTACACCTTC. It translates to CSARDRPGGDYGYTF.

The rearrangement joins TRBV3-1 to TRBJ2-2; TRBD1 matches at 7 bases. Germline V gene sequence: CDR1 LGHDT, CDR2 YNNKEL (reference sequence). This CDR3 has 16 residues. Trimming at V came to 4 bases and at J to 0 bases, leaving 5 bases not matched to a gene. CDR3 bases: TGTGCCAGCAGCCGACAACAGGGGTCGAACACCGGGGAGCTGTTTTTT. It specifies CASSRQQGSNTGELFF.

This clonotype turned up a few times. The chain has TRBV12-3 or TRBV12-4 and TRBJ2-3; 12 bases are shared with TRBD2. This CDR3 has 16 amino acids. V lost 5 bases, J lost 5 bases, and 8 bases stayed unmatched. The CDR3 loop reads CASSRRLAGDLDTQYF. In DNA form, the CDR3 reads TGTGCCAGCAGTCGACGACTAGCGGGGGATCTAGATACGCAGTATTTT.

The rearrangement uses TRBV29-1 and TRBJ2-3, with D possibly being TRBD2 (5 bases). V was pared by 6 bases and J by 4 bases, with 17 bases between. Per germline, CDR1 SQVTM and CDR2 ANQGSEA. This CDR3 comprises 14 residues. The DNA of the CDR3 is TGCAGCGTCTCGGGGAGTATGTTCCCAGATACGCAGTATTTT. As protein: CSVSGSMFPDTQYF.

The V and J genes are TRBV20-1 and TRBJ2-5, with TRBD1 matching over 9 bases. The DNA matches TRBJ2-7 better at its end, which makes the J call doubtful. This CDR3 spans 14 amino acids. The germline V gene has CDR1 DFQATT and CDR2 SNEGSKA (reference sequence). Here the CDR3 reads CSATRTGETYEQYF. The CDR3 DNA sequence: TGCAGTGCTACACGGACAGGGGAAACCTACGAGCAGTACTTC.

V is TRBV29-1 and J is TRBJ2-1; 7 bases fit TRBD2. Looked up from germline, CDR1 is SQVTM and CDR2 is ANQGSEA. The V segment lost 7 bases and the J segment 12 bases; nucleotides outside the gene matches: 0. The CDR3 is made up of 8 amino acids. Written as DNA, the CDR3 is TGCAGCGGGGGGGGGCAGTTCTTC. Encoded protein: CSGGGQFF.

This clonotype appeared once. The V gene is TRBV4-2, the J gene TRBJ2-5, with 9 bases aligning to TRBD2. The germline V gene encodes CDR1 LGHNA and CDR2 YNFKEQ. The CDR3 runs 17 residues. J was trimmed by 3 bases and V by 4 bases; bases with no gene match: 12. DNA of the CDR3: TGTGCCAGCAGCCGAACTACCGGGACTAGCTTAAAAGAGACCCAGTACTTC. This codes for CASSRTTGTSLKETQYF.

This clonotype was seen only a few times. The chain combines TRBV10-3 with TRBJ1-2; a weak D match, TRBD1 (5 bases). Germline V gene lookup returns CDR1 ENHRY and CDR2 SYGVKD. This CDR3 contains 14 residues. V was trimmed by 6 bases and J by 4 bases, leaving 15 bases between them. The chain's CDR3 is CAISEGESSYGYTF. The CDR3 region has the DNA TGTGCCATCAGCGAAGGGGAGAGTAGCTATGGCTACACCTTC.

This clonotype came up a few times. The DNA of the CDR3 is TGCAGCGCTCATAGGGGATTGAACACTGAAGCTTTCTTT. Protein: CSAHRGLNTEAFF. This rearrangement joins TRBV20-1 to TRBJ1-1; D possibly corresponds to TRBD1 (5 bases). This CDR3 is built from 13 residues. CDR1 and CDR2 from the germline V gene are DFQATT and SNEGSKA (reference sequence).

V usage is TRBV13 and J usage is TRBJ1-1, with D maybe TRBD1 (5 bases). Germline CDR1 is PRHDT and CDR2 is FYEKMQ (reference sequence). V was cut by 0 bases and J by 11 bases, with 13 bases left in between. The CDR3 is 13 residues long. The DNA for the CDR3 is TGTGCCAGCAGCTTAGGCCGGGGGAGGCCGGCTTTCTTT. Its protein product is CASSLGRGRPAFF.

V gene TRBV6-1 combines with J gene TRBJ2-1; 9 bases agree with TRBD2. The CDR3 runs 15 residues. The V gene end was trimmed by 5 bases and the J gene end by 3 bases; junction bases not matched to a gene: 5. Germline loops: CDR1 MNHNS, CDR2 SASEGT. The CDR3 nucleotides are TGTGCCAGCAGTATGCTAGCGGGAAGCTACAATGAGCAGTTCTTC. As protein: CASSMLAGSYNEQFF.

This clonotype occurred once. The junction shows a germline mismatch at one end, possibly a read error. The chain uses TRBV7-8 and TRBJ2-7, with D perhaps being TRBD1 or TRBD2 (5 bases each). CDR3 size: 13 residues. The germline CDR1 and CDR2 sequences are SGHVS and FQNEAQ. DNA for the CDR3: TGTGCCGGCAGGGACGCGGATTCCTACGAGCAGTACTTC. This sequence encodes CAGRDADSYEQYF.